Listed below are T cell receptor beta chains from one sample, sequenced in a study of cytomegalovirus exposure and HLA in healthy donors. The table came from immunoSEQ multiplex PCR; TCRdb's copy has only in-frame clones and leaves some out. The profile shows some 150,000 clones, over 75% of them singletons. Source material: PBMCs. The receptor source for this set is a man between 40 and 49 years old in good health and CMV-seropositive. Each CDR3 is given with its conserved first and last residue. The D gene is left open where the match is weak. Clone size appears in some rows only: once, few, many, or a class for an expanded clone.

J,size,V,D,CDR3,DNA
TRBJ2-2,NA,TRBV27,TRBD2,CASSFLVGTSGRYTGELFF,TGTGCCAGCAGTTTTTTAGTAGGGACTAGCGGGAGATACACCGGGGAGCTGTTTTTT
TRBJ2-2,few,TRBV12-5,TRBD2,CASGLRGGTGELFF,TGTGCTAGTGGTTTGCGCGGGGGCACCGGGGAGCTGTTTTTT
TRBJ2-2,NA,TRBV6-4,TRBD2,CASSDSVREGQGFTGELFF,TGTGCCAGCAGTGACTCAGTGCGGGAGGGCCAAGGATTCACCGGGGAGCTGTTTTTT
TRBJ2-7,NA,TRBV6-1,TRBD1,CASSLGQQLYEQYF,TGTGCCAGCAGTCTGGGACAGCAGCTCTACGAGCAGTACTTC
TRBJ2-1,NA,TRBV11-2,TRBD2,CASSLDRGVYNEQFF,TGTGCCAGCAGCTTAGATCGGGGGGTTTACAATGAGCAGTTCTTC
TRBJ1-5,NA,TRBV7-2,TRBD1,CASSLAGGQGSNQPQHF,TGTGCCAGCAGCTTAGCGGGGGGACAGGGGAGCAATCAGCCCCAGCATTTT
TRBJ2-1,NA,TRBV9,NA,CASSEGAGSYNEQFF,TGTGCCAGCAGCGAAGGCGCGGGCTCCTACAATGAGCAGTTCTTC
TRBJ1-5,NA,TRBV11-2,NA,CASSFGSNQPQHF,TGTGCCAGCAGCTTCGGGAGCAATCAGCCCCAGCATTTT
TRBJ1-2,NA,TRBV28,TRBD1,CASSRPGTGSYGYTF,TGTGCCAGCAGTCGTCCCGGGACAGGGTCCTATGGCTACACCTTC
TRBJ1-2,NA,TRBV11-2,TRBD1,CASSQGQGFYGYTF,TGTGCCAGCAGCCAGGGACAGGGGTTCTATGGCTACACCTTC
TRBJ2-6,NA,TRBV18,NA,CASSPGPGKIGANVLTF,TGTGCCAGCTCACCAGGGCCAGGGAAGATCGGGGCCAACGTCCTGACTTTC
TRBJ2-1,NA,TRBV28,TRBD2,CASSKHQAGGSYNEQFF,TGTGCCAGCAGTAAACACCAAGCGGGAGGCTCCTACAATGAGCAGTTCTTC
TRBJ1-6,NA,TRBV9,TRBD1,CASSEGAEGFSPLHF,TGTGCCAGCAGCGAGGGGGCAGAAGGGTTCTCACCCCTCCACTTT
TRBJ2-7,NA,TRBV6-1,TRBD1,CASKPPDRAYEQYF,TGTGCCAGCAAACCCCCGGACAGGGCTTACGAGCAGTACTTC
TRBJ2-1,NA,TRBV7-9,TRBD1,CASSQTGGLEQFF,TGTGCCAGCAGCCAGACAGGGGGCCTGGAGCAGTTCTTC
TRBJ1-2,NA,TRBV28,TRBD1,CASSLAGQGSRNPGYTF,TGTGCCAGCAGCTTGGCGGGACAGGGATCCCGAAACCCTGGCTACACCTTC
TRBJ1-4,once,TRBV29-1,TRBD1,CSVPGQGGEKLFF,TGCAGCGTTCCCGGACAGGGCGGTGAAAAACTGTTTTTT
TRBJ1-4,NA,TRBV11-2,TRBD1,CASSLNGVFKTGIYEKLFF,TGTGCCAGCAGCTTAAATGGGGTTTTTAAGACAGGGATTTATGAAAAACTGTTTTTT
TRBJ2-5,NA,TRBV9,TRBD1,CASSSWTGGASETQYF,TGTGCCAGCAGCTCTTGGACAGGGGGCGCATCAGAGACCCAGTACTTC
TRBJ1-1,NA,TRBV29-1,TRBD1,CSARGQENTEAFF,TGCAGCGCAAGGGGACAGGAGAACACTGAAGCTTTCTTT
TRBJ2-5,few,TRBV12-5,NA,CASGLAGIRETQYF,TGTGCTAGTGGTTTGGCGGGGATTAGGGAGACCCAGTACTTC
TRBJ2-7,NA,TRBV5-6,NA,CASSPRAIPEQYF,TGTGCCAGCAGCCCGAGGGCTATCCCCGAGCAGTACTTC
TRBJ2-5,NA,TRBV4-1,TRBD1,CASSRQTGYQETQYF,TGCGCCAGCAGCCGCCAGACAGGGTACCAAGAGACCCAGTACTTC
TRBJ2-1,NA,TRBV30,NA,CAWTQGTSSYNEQFF,TGTGCCTGGACACAGGGAACCAGCTCCTACAATGAGCAGTTCTTC
TRBJ1-1,once,TRBV14,NA,CASSRDGGAVGAFF,TGTGCCAGCAGCCGAGACGGGGGGGCCGTGGGCGCTTTCTTT
TRBJ2-7,NA,TRBV27,NA,CASSLRTTGPYEQYF,TGTGCCAGCAGTTTAAGGACAACCGGTCCCTACGAGCAGTACTTC
TRBJ2-1,NA,TRBV10-1,NA,CASSESSVNEQFF,TGCGCCAGCAGTGAGAGTAGTGTGAATGAGCAGTTCTTC
TRBJ2-7,few,TRBV28,TRBD2,CAAAGVTYEQYF,TGTGCCGCCGCGGGGGTAACCTACGAGCAGTACTTC